The T cell receptor beta chain under discussion was sequenced for a study of shared clonotypes between healthy human individuals. Study-level findings and limits: Blood alone was sampled, and tissue repertoires likely differ. Clonotype sharing among the donors was expected to vary with sequencing depth.

Recent vaccinations or acute infections were absent in the healthy HIV-negative adult donors. Subsets obtained from CD4+ cells comprised CD45RA+ naive and CD45RA-negative memory cells. The germline CDR1 and CDR2 sequences are SNHLY and FYNNEI. This CDR3 has 13 amino acids. V was shortened by 1 base and J by 3 bases, with 6 bases between the two germline ends. Profiling relied on immunoSEQ multiplex PCR, and the TCRdb table lists in-frame clones only, not all of them. The sample holds about 340,000 clones, around four fifths seen once. As for this clone: The target antigen is unknown. Other DNA sequences in this sample translate to the same CDR3.

The rearrangement joins TRBV2 to TRBJ1-1; tentatively, D is TRBD1 (6 bases). This sequence was found in a man aged 30 to 45 in good health. Sequenced input: memory CD4+ T cells sorted from blood. Subset reported: CD45RA-negative fraction. The CDR3 DNA follows: TGTGCCAGCAGTGAAGAGGGGGACACTGAAGCTTTCTTT. This translates into CASSEEGDTEAFF.